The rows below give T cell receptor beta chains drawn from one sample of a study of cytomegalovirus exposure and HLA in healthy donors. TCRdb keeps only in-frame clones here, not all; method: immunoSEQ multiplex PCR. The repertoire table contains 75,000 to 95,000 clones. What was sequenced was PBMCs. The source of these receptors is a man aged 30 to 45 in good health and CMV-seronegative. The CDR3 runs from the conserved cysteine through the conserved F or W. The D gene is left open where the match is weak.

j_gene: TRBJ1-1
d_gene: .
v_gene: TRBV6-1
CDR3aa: CASSEFQRGNTEAFF
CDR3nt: TGTGCCAGCAGTGAATTTCAGCGGGGCAACACTGAAGCTTTCTTT

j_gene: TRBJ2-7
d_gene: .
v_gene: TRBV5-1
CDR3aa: CASSLGQSPYEQYF
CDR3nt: TGCGCCAGCAGCTTGGGACAGAGTCCCTACGAGCAGTACTTC

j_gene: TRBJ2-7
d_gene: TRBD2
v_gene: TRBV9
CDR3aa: CASSVGLAGAGSYEQYF
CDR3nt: TGTGCCAGCAGCGTAGGGCTAGCGGGAGCGGGCTCCTACGAGCAGTACTTC

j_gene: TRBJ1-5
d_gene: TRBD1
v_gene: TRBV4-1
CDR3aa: CASSQFRDRGLQPQHF
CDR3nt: TGCGCCAGCAGCCAATTCCGGGACAGGGGGTTGCAGCCCCAGCATTTT

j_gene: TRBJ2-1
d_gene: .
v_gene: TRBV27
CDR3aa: CASSLRSTAGNEQFF
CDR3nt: TGTGCCAGCAGTTTGCGGTCGACAGCCGGCAATGAGCAGTTCTTC

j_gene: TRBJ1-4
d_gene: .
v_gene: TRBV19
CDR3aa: CASSTSHSGELRSGKLFF
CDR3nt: TGTGCCAGTAGCACCTCTCACTCCGGGGAGCTTCGTTCTGGAAAACTGTTTTTT

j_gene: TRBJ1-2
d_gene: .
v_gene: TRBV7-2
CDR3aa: CASGRVGYGYTF
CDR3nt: TGTGCCAGCGGCCGGGTCGGCTATGGCTACACCTTC

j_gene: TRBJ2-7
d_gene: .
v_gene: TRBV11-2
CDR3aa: CASSLDSAGRPYEQYF
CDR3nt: TGTGCCAGCAGCTTAGATTCAGCAGGGCGACCCTACGAGCAGTACTTC

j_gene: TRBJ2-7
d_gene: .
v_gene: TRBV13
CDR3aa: CASSLGGTVSYEQYF
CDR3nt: TGTGCCAGCAGCTTGGGCGGGACAGTCTCCTACGAGCAGTACTTC

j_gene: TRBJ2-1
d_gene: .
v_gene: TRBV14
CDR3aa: CASSLHGEQFF
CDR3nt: TGTGCCAGCAGCCTCCACGGGGAGCAGTTCTTC

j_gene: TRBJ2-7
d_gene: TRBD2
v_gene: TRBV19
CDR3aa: CASSTGASGMTHYEQYF
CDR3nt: TGTGCCAGTAGTACGGGGGCTAGCGGGATGACCCATTACGAGCAGTACTTC

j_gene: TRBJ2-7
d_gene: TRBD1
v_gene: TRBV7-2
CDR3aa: CASSRQGYEQYF
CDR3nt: TGTGCCAGCAGCAGACAGGGCTACGAGCAGTACTTC

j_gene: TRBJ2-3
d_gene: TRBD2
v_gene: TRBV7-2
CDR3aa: CASSRNGLAGRGQYF
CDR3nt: TGTGCCAGCAGCAGAAATGGACTAGCGGGGCGGGGGCAGTATTTT

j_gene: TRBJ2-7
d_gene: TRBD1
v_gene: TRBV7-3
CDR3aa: CASSPRDRGYEQYF
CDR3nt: TGTGCCAGCAGCCCACGGGACAGGGGTTACGAGCAGTACTTC

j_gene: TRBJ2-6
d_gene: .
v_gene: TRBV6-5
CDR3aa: CASRYHRVAGANVLTF
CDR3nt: TGTGCCAGCAGATACCACAGGGTAGCTGGGGCCAACGTCCTGACTTTC

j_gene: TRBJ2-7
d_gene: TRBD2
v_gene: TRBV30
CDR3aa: CAWSLLAGGEQYF
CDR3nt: TGTGCCTGGAGCCTACTAGCGGGAGGTGAGCAGTACTTC

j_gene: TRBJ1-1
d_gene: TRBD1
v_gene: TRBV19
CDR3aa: CASSIEQGAGGEAFF
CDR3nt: TGTGCCAGTAGTATAGAACAGGGGGCAGGCGGTGAAGCTTTCTTT

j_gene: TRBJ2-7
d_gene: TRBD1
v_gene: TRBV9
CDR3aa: CASSLVDRGKQYF
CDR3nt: TGTGCCAGCAGCCTAGTGGACAGGGGGAAGCAGTACTTC

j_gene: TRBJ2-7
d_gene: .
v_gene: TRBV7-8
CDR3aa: CASSFGGIYYEQYF
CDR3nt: TGTGCCAGCAGCTTCGGCGGGATTTACTACGAGCAGTACTTC

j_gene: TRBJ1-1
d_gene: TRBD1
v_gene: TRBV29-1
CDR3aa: CSAGTVNTEAFF
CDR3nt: TGCAGCGCTGGGACAGTCAACACTGAAGCTTTCTTT

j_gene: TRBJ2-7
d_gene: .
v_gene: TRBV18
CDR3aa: CASSPGQTYEQYF
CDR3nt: TGTGCCAGCTCACCAGGGCAGACCTACGAGCAGTACTTC

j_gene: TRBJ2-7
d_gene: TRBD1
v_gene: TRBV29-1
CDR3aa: CSVAPTGVSEQYF
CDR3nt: TGCAGCGTTGCGCCGACAGGGGTCAGCGAGCAGTACTTC

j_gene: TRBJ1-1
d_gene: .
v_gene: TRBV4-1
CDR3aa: CASSRPTMGSTEAFF
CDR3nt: TGCGCCAGCAGCCGCCCAACGATGGGGAGCACTGAAGCTTTCTTT

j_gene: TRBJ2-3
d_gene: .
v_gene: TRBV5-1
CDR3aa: CASRLKGLTDTQYF
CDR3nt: TGCGCCAGCAGACTCAAGGGACTCACAGATACGCAGTATTTT

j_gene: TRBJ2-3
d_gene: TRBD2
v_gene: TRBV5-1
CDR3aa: CASSLEASGGADTQYF
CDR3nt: TGCGCCAGCAGCTTGGAGGCTAGCGGGGGGGCTGATACGCAGTATTTT

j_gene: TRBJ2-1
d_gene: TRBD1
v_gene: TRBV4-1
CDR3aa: CASSQRQGLRGEQFF
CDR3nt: TGCGCCAGCAGCCAGAGACAGGGCCTAAGGGGTGAGCAGTTCTTC

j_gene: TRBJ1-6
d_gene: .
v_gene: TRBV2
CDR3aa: CASSDSRSYNSPLHF
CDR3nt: TGTGCCAGCAGCGACAGCCGCTCCTATAATTCACCCCTCCACTTT

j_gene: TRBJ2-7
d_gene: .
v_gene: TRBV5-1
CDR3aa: CASSLAGDSAYEQYF
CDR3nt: TGCGCCAGCAGCTTGGCTGGTGACAGTGCCTACGAGCAGTACTTC

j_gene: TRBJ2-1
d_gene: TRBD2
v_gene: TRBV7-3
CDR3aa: CASSLGTSGEQFF
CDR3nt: TGTGCCAGCAGCTTAGGGACTAGCGGCGAGCAGTTCTTC